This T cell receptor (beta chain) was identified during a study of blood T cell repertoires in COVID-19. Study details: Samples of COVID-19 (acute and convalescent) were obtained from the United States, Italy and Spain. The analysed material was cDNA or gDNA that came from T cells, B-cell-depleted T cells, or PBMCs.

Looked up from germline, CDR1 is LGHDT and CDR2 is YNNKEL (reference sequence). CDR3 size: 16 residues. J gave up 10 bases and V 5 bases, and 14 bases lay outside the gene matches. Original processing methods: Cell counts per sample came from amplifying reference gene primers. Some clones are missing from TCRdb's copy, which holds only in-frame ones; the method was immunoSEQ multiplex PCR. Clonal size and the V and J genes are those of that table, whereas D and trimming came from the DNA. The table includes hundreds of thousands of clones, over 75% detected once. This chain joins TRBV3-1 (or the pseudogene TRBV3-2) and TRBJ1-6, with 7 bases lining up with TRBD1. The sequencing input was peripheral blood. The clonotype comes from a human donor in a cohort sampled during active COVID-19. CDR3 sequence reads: CASSTRSTGIQSPLHF. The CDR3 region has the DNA TGTGCCAGCAGCACACGATCGACAGGGATTCAGTCACCCCTCCACTTT.